One and the same sample provided the 3 T cell receptor beta chains below, sequenced in a study of cytomegalovirus exposure and HLA in healthy donors. Produced via immunoSEQ multiplex PCR; TCRdb's table is partial and in-frame only. This sample yields fewer than 400,000 clones, of which around 90% are seen a single time; around 0.96% belongs to the top ten. The specimen sequenced was PBMCs. These TCRs come from a young man in good health and CMV-seronegative.

This chain joins TRBV6-1 and TRBJ2-1, with 10 positions matching TRBD1. Unmatched junction bases numbered 8, after V lost 7 bases and J lost 8 bases. Germline CDR1 is MNHNS and CDR2 is SASEGT. This CDR3 has 14 residues. CDR3 DNA sequence: TGTGCCAGCACAAGGGACAGGGGATACGATGAGCAGTTCTTC. Its translation is CASTRDRGYDEQFF.

The chain uses TRBV6-5 and TRBJ1-4; D is perhaps TRBD1 (5 bases). CDR1 MNHEY and CDR2 SVGAGI come from the germline V gene. The CDR3 is 15 residues long. V lost 0 bases to trimming and J lost 12 bases, with 17 bases between them. This CDR3 is CASSYSGLTGVELFF. The DNA for the CDR3 is TGTGCCAGCAGTTACTCGGGTCTGACGGGGGTTGAACTGTTTTTT.

This clone was seen once. This sequence joins TRBV7-2 and TRBJ1-2, with a weak D call TRBD1 (6 bases). Between the trimmed V and J ends, which lost 1 base and 5 bases, there was a span of 11 bases. This CDR3 spans 14 amino acids. CDR1 and CDR2 (germline): SGHTA, FQGNSA. The CDR3 coding sequence is TGTGCCAGCAGCTTAGGGACAGCGCTTTATGGCTACACCTTC. This sequence encodes CASSLGTALYGYTF.